This TCR beta chain stems from a study of shared clonotypes between healthy human individuals. Trimming cost V 2 bases and J 8 bases; bases outside gene matches: 7. This CDR3 region has 14 residues. The germline CDR1 and CDR2 sequences are SGHNT and YYREEE (reference sequence). TCRdb's table, derived via immunoSEQ multiplex PCR, lists solely in-frame clones and lacks some. The table lists about 1.1 million clones, approximately 80% of them singletons. The source of this sequence is a man in his late teens or twenties in good health. Some clones in this sample may be carry-over from other donors' samples. V is TRBV5-4 and J is TRBJ1-2; TRBD1 aligns across 9 bases. The sample consisted of memory CD4+ T cells from PBMCs. Subset noted: CD45RA-negative fraction. CDR3 region: CASSLTNRGRGYTF. The CDR3, as DNA: TGTGCCAGCAGCTTAACGAACAGGGGGCGGGGCTACACCTTC. Full variable domain (remainder filled in from reference TRBV5-4 and TRBJ1-2): ETGVTQSPTHLIKTRGQQVTLRCSSQSGHNTVSWYQQALGQGPQFIFQYYREEENGRGNFPPRFSGLQFPNYSSELNVNALELDDSALYLCASSLTNRGRGYTFGSGTRLTVV.